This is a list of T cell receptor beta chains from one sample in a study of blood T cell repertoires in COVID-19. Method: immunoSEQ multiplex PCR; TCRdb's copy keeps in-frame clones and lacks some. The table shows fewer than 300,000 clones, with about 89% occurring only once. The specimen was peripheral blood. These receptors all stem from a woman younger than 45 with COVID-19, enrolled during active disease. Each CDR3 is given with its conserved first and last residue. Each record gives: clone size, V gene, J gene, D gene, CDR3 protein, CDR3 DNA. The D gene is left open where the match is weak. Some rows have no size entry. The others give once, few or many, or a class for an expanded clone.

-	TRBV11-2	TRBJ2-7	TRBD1	CASSLAGGSYEQYF	TGTGCCAGCAGCTTGGCAGGGGGCTCCTACGAGCAGTACTTC
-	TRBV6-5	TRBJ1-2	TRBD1	CASSYSPGQARYGYTF	TGTGCCAGCAGTTATTCCCCGGGACAGGCTCGATATGGCTACACCTTC
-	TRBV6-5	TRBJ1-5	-	CASSVRQNQPQHF	TGTGCCAGCAGCGTCAGGCAAAATCAGCCCCAGCATTTT
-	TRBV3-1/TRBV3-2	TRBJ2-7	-	CASSQAWGGSTSYEQYF	TGTGCCAGCAGCCAAGCATGGGGTGGGAGCACGTCCTACGAGCAGTACTTC
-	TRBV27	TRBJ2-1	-	CASSLRGSSYNEQFF	TGTGCCAGCAGTTTAAGGGGAAGCTCCTACAATGAGCAGTTCTTC
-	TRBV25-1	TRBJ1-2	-	CASSTRTGRVPGGYTF	TGTGCCAGCAGTACTAGGACTGGGAGGGTTCCAGGTGGCTACACCTTC
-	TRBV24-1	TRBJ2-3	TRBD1	CATSGGQGLTDTQYF	TGTGCCACCAGTGGAGGACAGGGTCTCACAGATACGCAGTATTTT
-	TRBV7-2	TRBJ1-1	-	CASSSTGMNTEAFF	TGTGCCAGCAGCTCCACAGGGATGAACACTGAAGCTTTCTTT
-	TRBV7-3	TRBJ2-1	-	CASSLILATANEQFF	TGTGCCAGCAGCTTAATCCTAGCAACTGCGAATGAGCAGTTCTTC
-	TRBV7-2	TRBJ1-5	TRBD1	CASSSTGGGGGNQPQHF	TGTGCCAGCAGCTCGACAGGGGGCGGAGGTGGCAATCAGCCCCAGCATTTT
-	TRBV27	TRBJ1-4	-	CASSPTATNEKLFF	TGTGCCAGCAGCCCGACAGCGACTAATGAAAAACTGTTTTTT
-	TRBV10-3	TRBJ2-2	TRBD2	CATQRTSGRATLGELFF	TGTGCCACCCAAAGGACTAGCGGGAGGGCTACTCTCGGGGAGCTGTTTTTT
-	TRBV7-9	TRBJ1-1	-	CASSLQTNTEAFF	TGTGCCAGCAGCCTACAGACGAACACTGAAGCTTTCTTT
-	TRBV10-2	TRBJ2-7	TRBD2	CASLDWGTSGPLCYEQYF	TGCGCCAGCCTAGATTGGGGGACTAGCGGGCCTCTTTGCTACGAGCAGTACTTC
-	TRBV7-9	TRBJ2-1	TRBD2	CASSLFSRSGRAGEQFF	TGTGCCAGCAGCTTATTCTCCCGTAGCGGGAGGGCCGGTGAGCAGTTCTTC
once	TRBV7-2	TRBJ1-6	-	CASSSDSYNSPLHF	TGTGCCAGCAGCTCCGACAGTTATAATTCACCCCTCCACTTT
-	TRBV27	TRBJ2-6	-	CASSLAGRSPISGANVLTF	TGTGCCAGCAGTTTGGCGGGTAGGAGCCCTATCTCTGGGGCCAACGTCCTGACTTTC
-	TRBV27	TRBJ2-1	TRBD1	CASSDRAYNEQFF	TGTGCCAGCAGTGACAGGGCCTACAATGAGCAGTTCTTC
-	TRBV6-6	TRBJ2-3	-	CASSPLAGEVDTQYF	TGTGCCAGCAGTCCCCTGGCCGGGGAGGTGGATACGCAGTATTTT